These 5 T cell receptor beta chains were sequenced from one sample in a study of regulatory T cells in long-lasting Graves disease. Researchers made TCR beta libraries by using iRepertoire HTBI primers and running Arm-PCR on CDR3 regions. TCRdb processed the multiplex PCR reads anew with MiXCR; each CDR3 protein has one entry. In the table there are some 460,000 distinct CDR3 sequences, 15% to 20% of which are singletons. Described time point: newly diagnosed GD, antithyroid drugs for less than 3 months. RNA extracted from PBMCs served as the sequencing template. The same data also went into a second study, on T cells in Graves' hyperthyroidism and ophthalmopathy.

This specimen consisted of peripheral blood mononuclear cells (PBMCs), obtained at new diagnosis, from a patient treated with antithyroid drugs. The receptors come from a man aged 35 to 55 with Graves disease.

This clonotype was seen more than once but under ten times. The CDR3 DNA is TGTGCCAGCAGTGACGGGATACTAGCGGCCCAAGAGACCCAGTACTTC. As protein: CASSDGILAAQETQYF. The V call is TRBV25-1, the J call TRBJ2-1; 8 bases are a match to TRBD2. The closer fit of TRBJ2-5 to the DNA end suggests the J call may be wrong. This CDR3 contains 16 residues. Germline V gene lookup returns CDR1 MGHDK and CDR2 SYGVNS.

The gene calls are TRBV6-2 or TRBV6-3 and TRBJ2-1; 14 bases align to TRBD2. This CDR3 is built from 19 residues. The V gene's germline CDR1 is MNHEY and CDR2 SVGEGT. With V trimmed by 5 bases and J by 5 bases, 14 bases remained unmatched. The CDR3 loop is CASSDGTSGSRSVDNEQFF. In DNA, the CDR3 is TGTGCCAGCAGTGATGGGACTAGCGGGAGTAGGAGTGTTGACAATGAGCAGTTCTTC.

This clonotype came up a few times. This chain links TRBV24-1 with TRBJ1-1; unclear D gene. Per the germline V gene, CDR1 is KGHDR and CDR2 is SFDVKD. Trimming took 4 bases from V and 1 from J, leaving 18 bases between them. The CDR3 loop spans 17 amino acids. The CDR3 DNA follows: TGTGCCACCAGTGACCCTGGGCTGATAGGTCGGAACACTGAAGCTTTCTTT. It yields the protein CATSDPGLIGRNTEAFF.

This clonotype was seen repeatedly, ten times or more. V gene TRBV7-9 combines with J gene TRBJ2-7; 12 bases are shared with TRBD2. CDR1 SEHNR and CDR2 FQNEAQ come from the germline V gene (reference sequence). The CDR3 covers 15 residues. Trimming removed 4 bases from V and 6 bases from J; junction bases left unmatched: 7. CDR3 region: CASSSTTSGRGEQYF. CDR3 coding DNA: TGTGCCAGCAGCTCAACGACTAGCGGGAGAGGCGAGCAGTACTTC.

The chain carries TRBV7-9 and TRBJ2-3; 12 nucleotides align to TRBD1. Germline CDR1 SEHNR, CDR2 FQNEAQ (reference sequence). This CDR3 region has 16 residues. V lost 5 bases and J lost 6; bases outside the gene matches: 9. The CDR3 DNA reads TGTGCCAGCAGCCCGAGGGACAGGGGGCTGAAGGATACGCAGTATTTT. It encodes CASSPRDRGLKDTQYF. Variable domain in full (rest from reference TRBV7-9 and TRBJ2-3): DTGVSQNPRHKITKRGQNVTFRCDPISEHNRLYWYRQTLGQGPEFLTYFQNEAQLEKSRLLSDRFSAERPKGSFSTLEIQRTEQGDSAMYLCASSPRDRGLKDTQYFGPGTRLTVL.